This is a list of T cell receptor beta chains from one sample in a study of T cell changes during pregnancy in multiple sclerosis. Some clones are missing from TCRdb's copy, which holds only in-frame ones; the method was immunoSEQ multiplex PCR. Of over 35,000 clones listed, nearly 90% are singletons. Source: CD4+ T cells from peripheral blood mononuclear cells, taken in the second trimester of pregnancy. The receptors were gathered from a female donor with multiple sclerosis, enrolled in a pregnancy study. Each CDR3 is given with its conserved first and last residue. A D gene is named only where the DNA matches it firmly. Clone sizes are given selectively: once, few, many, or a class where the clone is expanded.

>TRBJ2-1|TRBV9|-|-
TGTGCCAGCAGCGTAGCTACTAGTGTTGCGCCGGGACTTCGTGAGCAGTTCTTC
CASSVATSVAPGLREQFF
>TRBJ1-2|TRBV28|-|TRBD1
TGTGCCAGCAGTTCGAGGACAGGGTGGCATGGCTACACCTTC
CASSSRTGWHGYTF
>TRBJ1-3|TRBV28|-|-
TGTGCCAGCAGCCTACAGGGCCAATTGGGCACCATATATTTT
CASSLQGQLGTIYF
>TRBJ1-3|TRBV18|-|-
TGTGCCAGCTCACCACCGACAGTCTCTGGAAACACCATATATTTT
CASSPPTVSGNTIYF
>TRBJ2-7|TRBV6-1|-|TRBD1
TGTGCCAGCAGTGAAAGTGGGACAGGGGCCTACGAGCAGTACTTC
CASSESGTGAYEQYF
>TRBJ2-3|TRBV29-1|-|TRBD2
TGCAGCGTGAAGGGGCTAGCGGGAGTAATACGCACAGATACGCAGTATTTT
CSVKGLAGVIRTDTQYF
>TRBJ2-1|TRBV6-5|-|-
TGTGCCAGCAGTCGCCGGGAAGAGCAGTTCTTC
CASSRREEQFF
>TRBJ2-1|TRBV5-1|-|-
TGCGCCAGCAGCTTGGCCCGGACAGCGGGATTCTACAATGAGCAGTTCTTC
CASSLARTAGFYNEQFF
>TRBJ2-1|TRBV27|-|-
TGTGCCAGCAGTTTACGGGGAGGCCAATACAATGAGCAGTTCTTC
CASSLRGGQYNEQFF
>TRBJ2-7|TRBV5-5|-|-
TGTGCCAGCAGCTTGGAGCCAGGGGTAGGGGAGCAGTACTTC
CASSLEPGVGEQYF
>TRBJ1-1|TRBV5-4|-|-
TGTGCCAGCAGTTCCGGGACAAAGAACACTGAAGCTTTCTTT
CASSSGTKNTEAFF
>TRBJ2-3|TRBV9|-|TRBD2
TGTGCCAGCAGTGCGACTAGCGGCCCAGATACGCAGTATTTT
CASSATSGPDTQYF
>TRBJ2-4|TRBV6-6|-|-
TGTGCCACGGCGGGTTTACCAAACATTCAGTACTTC
CATAGLPNIQYF
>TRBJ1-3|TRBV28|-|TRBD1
TGTGCCAGCCGACAGGGCTCTGGAAACACCATATATTTT
CASRQGSGNTIYF
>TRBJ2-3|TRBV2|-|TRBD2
TGTGCCAGCAGAGTTAGCGGGACAGATACGCAGTATTTT
CASRVSGTDTQYF
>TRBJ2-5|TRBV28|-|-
TGTGCCAGCAGAACCGCAGGGGAGACCCAGTACTTC
CASRTAGETQYF
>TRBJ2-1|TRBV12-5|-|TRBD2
TGTGCTAGTGGTTTGGTTTTTCCAGCGGGAAAGGGTGAGCAGTTCTTC
CASGLVFPAGKGEQFF
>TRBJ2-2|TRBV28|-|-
TGTGCCAGCAGTTTAGGGGGCAGGGGAAAGACCGGGGAGCTGTTTTTT
CASSLGGRGKTGELFF
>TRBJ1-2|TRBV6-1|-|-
TGTGCCAGCAGTGAAGCGTGGGCAGCAGCTAACTATGGCTACACCTTC
CASSEAWAAANYGYTF
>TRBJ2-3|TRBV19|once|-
TGTGCCAGTAGCCTCTCAGGGGCAGATACGCAGTATTTT
CASSLSGADTQYF
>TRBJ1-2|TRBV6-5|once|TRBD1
TGTGCCAGCAGTCAATCGACAGGGGCCGCCTATGGCTACACCTTC
CASSQSTGAAYGYTF
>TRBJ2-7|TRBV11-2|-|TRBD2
TGTGCCAGCAAAACTAGCGAACACGCCTACGAGCAGTACTTC
CASKTSEHAYEQYF
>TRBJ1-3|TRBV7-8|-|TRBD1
TGTGCCAGCTCCTTGACAGGGGCCAACTCTGGAAACACCATATATTTT
CASSLTGANSGNTIYF
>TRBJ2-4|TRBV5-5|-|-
TGTGCCAGCAGCTTGGGCGGAATTCCGGCCCCGAGAAACTTC
CASSLGGIPAPRNF
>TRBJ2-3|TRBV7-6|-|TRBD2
TGTGCCAGCAGCTTAGAACTAGCGGGAGCTACAGATACGCAGTATTTT
CASSLELAGATDTQYF
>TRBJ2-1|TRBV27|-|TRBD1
TGTGCCAGCAGGGTGGGGACAGGGGCCTACAATGAGCAGTTCTTC
CASRVGTGAYNEQFF
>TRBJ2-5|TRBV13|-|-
TGTGCCAGCAGCTTTCTAGCTGGGAGGGAGACCCAGTACTTC
CASSFLAGRETQYF
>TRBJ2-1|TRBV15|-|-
TGTGCCACCAGCAGAGTCATAGCCTACAATGAGCAGTTCTTC
CATSRVIAYNEQFF
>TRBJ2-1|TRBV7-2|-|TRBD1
TGTGCCAGCAGGGAAGAAGGGGGCGCAGCCTACAATGAGCAGTTCTTC
CASREEGGAAYNEQFF
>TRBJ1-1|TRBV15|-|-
TGTGCCACCAGCGTACCCTCAGAGAACACTGAAGCTTTCTTT
CATSVPSENTEAFF
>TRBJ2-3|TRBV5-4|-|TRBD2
TGTGCCAGCAGCGGGGGACTAGCTCCGAGCACAGATACGCAGTATTTT
CASSGGLAPSTDTQYF
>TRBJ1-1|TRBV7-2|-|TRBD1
TGTGCCAGCAGCGTACTACAAACAGGGGGGGGCACTGAAGCTTTCTTT
CASSVLQTGGGTEAFF
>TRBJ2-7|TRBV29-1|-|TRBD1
TGCAGCGTTGGGAACCACCGGGGGACAGGGACTGGCGAGCAGTACTTC
CSVGNHRGTGTGEQYF
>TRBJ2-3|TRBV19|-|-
TGTGCCAGTAGTATAGCGGGGTCAGATACGCAGTATTTT
CASSIAGSDTQYF
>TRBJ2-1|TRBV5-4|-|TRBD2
TGTGCCAGCAGCTTAGAGGGCGGGAGCGCCTACAATGAGCAGTTCTTC
CASSLEGGSAYNEQFF
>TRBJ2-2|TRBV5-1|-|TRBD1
TGCGCCAGCAGCTTCCGGACAGGGATCACCGGGGAGCTGTTTTTT
CASSFRTGITGELFF
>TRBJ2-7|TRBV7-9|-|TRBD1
TGTGCCAGCAGCTTGCGGGGACAGGGGGCGGGTGAGCAGTACTTC
CASSLRGQGAGEQYF
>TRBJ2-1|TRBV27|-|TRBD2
TGTGCCAGCAGTTCACGGAGCGGGAGTTGGGGAACGGAGCAGTTCTTC
CASSSRSGSWGTEQFF
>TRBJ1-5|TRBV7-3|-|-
TGTGCCAGCAGCTCGTCACCGGTCCCCAATCAGCCCCAGCATTTT
CASSSSPVPNQPQHF
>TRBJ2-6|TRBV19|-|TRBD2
TGTGCCAGTAGTATAGTGCGGGGAGGGGCAGGGGCCAACGTCCTGACTTTC
CASSIVRGGAGANVLTF
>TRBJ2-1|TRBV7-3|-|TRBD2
TGTGCCAGCAGTAGCGGGAGAAGGGGCTACAATGAGCAGTTCTTC
CASSSGRRGYNEQFF
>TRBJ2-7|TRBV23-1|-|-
TGCGCCCCGGGGGTTCGAGAGCAGTACTTC
CAPGVREQYF
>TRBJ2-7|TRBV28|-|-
TGTGCCAGCAGTTTTCGTTACGAGCAGTACTTC
CASSFRYEQYF
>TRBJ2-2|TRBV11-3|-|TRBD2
TGTGCCGAGGAGTCTAGCGGGAATCCCGGGGAGCTGTTTTTT
CAEESSGNPGELFF
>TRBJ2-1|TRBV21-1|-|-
TGTGCCAGGTTCCTTTTTGGAGCGGGAGTGTACAATGAGCAGTTCTTC
CARFLFGAGVYNEQFF
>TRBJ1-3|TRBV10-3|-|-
TGTGCCATCAGTGAGCAGGGGCTAAGAGGAAACACCATATATTTT
CAISEQGLRGNTIYF
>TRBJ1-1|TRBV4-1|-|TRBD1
TGCGCCAGCAGCCATCCGCTAAGGGGGCCTGAAGCTTTCTTT
CASSHPLRGPEAFF
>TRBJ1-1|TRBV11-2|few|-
TGTGCCAGCAGCTTAGAAGTAATTTCTAGTCGGACTGAAGCTTTCTTT
CASSLEVISSRTEAFF